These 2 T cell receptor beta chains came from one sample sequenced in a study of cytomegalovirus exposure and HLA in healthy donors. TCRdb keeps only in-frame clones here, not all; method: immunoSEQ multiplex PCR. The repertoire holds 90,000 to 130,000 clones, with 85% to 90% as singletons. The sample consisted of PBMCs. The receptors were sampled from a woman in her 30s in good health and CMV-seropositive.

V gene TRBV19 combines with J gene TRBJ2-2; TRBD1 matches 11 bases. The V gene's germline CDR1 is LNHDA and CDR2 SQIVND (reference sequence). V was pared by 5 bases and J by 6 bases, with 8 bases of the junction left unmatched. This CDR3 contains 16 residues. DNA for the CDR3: TGTGCCAGTAGTTCAAGGACAGGGGGCGCACCCGGGGAGCTGTTTTTT. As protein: CASSSRTGGAPGELFF.

CDR3 protein: CASSQEESSGSYEQYF. The CDR3 DNA sequence: TGCGCCAGCAGCCAAGAGGAGTCTTCGGGCTCCTACGAGCAGTACTTC. J is TRBJ2-7 and V is TRBV4-1; D is uncertain. The CDR3 covers 16 residues. Trimming pared 0 bases from V and 0 bases from J, leaving 12 bases between. Germline CDR1 is MGHRA and CDR2 is YSYEKL.